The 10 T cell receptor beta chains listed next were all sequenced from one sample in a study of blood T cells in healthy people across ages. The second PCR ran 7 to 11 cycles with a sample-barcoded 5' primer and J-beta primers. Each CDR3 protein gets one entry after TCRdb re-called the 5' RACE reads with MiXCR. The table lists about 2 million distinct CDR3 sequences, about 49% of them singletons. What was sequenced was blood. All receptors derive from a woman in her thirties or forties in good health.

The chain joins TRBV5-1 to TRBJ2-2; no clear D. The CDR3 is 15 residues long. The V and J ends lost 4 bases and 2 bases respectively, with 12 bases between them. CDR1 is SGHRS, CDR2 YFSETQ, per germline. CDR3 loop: CASSVSRSNTGELFF. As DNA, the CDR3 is TGCGCCAGCAGCGTCTCTAGGAGTAACACCGGGGAGCTGTTTTTT.

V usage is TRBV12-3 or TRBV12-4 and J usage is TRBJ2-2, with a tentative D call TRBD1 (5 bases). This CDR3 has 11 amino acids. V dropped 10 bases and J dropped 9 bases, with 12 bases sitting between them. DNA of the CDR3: TGTGCCAACAGGCGGAACCGGGAGCTGTTTTTT. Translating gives CANRRNRELFF.

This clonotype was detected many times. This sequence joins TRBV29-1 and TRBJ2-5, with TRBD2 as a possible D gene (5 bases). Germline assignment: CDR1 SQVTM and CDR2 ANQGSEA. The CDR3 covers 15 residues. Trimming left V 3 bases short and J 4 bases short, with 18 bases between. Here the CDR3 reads CSVDEGGYLGETQYF. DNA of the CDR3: TGCAGCGTTGACGAAGGAGGTTATTTGGGAGAGACCCAGTACTTC.

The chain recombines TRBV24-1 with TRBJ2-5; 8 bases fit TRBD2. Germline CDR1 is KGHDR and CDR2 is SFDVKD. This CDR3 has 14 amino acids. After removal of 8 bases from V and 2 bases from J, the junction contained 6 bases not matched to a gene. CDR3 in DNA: TGTGCCACCAAAAGCGGGGGAGGTCAAGAGACCCAGTACTTC. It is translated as CATKSGGGQETQYF.

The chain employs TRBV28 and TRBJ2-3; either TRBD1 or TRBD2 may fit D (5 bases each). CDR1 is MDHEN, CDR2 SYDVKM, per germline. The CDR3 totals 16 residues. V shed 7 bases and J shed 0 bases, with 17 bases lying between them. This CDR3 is CASTWGRQRSTDTQYF. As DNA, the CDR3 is TGTGCCAGCACCTGGGGAAGACAGCGGAGCACAGATACGCAGTATTTT. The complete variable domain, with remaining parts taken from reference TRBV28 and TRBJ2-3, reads DVKVTQSSRYLVKRTGEKVFLECVQDMDHENMFWYRQDPGLGLRLIYFSYDVKMKEKGDIPEGYSVSREKKERFSLILESASTNQTSMYLCASTWGRQRSTDTQYFGPGTRLTVL.

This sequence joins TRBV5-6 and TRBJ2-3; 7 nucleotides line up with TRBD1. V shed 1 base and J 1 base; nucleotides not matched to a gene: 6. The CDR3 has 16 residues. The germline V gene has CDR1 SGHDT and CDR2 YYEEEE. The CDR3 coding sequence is TGTGCCAGCAGCTTGTCCCGAGGGACAGGCACAGATACGCAGTATTTT. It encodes CASSLSRGTGTDTQYF.

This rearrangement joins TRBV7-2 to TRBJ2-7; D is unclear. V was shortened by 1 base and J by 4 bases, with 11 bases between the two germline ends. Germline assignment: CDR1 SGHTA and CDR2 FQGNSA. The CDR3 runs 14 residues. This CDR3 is CASSLETAIYEQYF. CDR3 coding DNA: TGTGCCAGCAGCTTAGAAACAGCTATTTACGAGCAGTACTTC. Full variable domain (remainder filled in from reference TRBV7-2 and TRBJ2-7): GAGVSQSPSNKVTEKGKDVELRCDPISGHTALYWYRQSLGQGLEFLIYFQGNSAPDKSGLPSDRFSAERTGGSVSTLTIQRTQQEDSAVYLCASSLETAIYEQYFGPGTRLTVT.

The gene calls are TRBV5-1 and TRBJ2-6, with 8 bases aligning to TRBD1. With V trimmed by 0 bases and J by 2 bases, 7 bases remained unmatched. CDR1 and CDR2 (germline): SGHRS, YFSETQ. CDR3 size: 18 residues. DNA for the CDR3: TGCGCCAGCAGCTTGGACGAACAGGGGGTAACTGGGGCCAACGTCCTGACTTTC. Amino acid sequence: CASSLDEQGVTGANVLTF.

The CDR3 here is CASSVDAVGNYNEQFF. Here the CDR3 DNA reads TGTGCCAGCAGCGTAGACGCTGTTGGTAATTACAATGAGCAGTTCTTC. V and J are TRBV9 and TRBJ2-1; D is undetermined. Germline CDR1 and CDR2: SGDLS and YYNGEE. The CDR3 covers 16 residues. V lost 0 bases, J lost 4 bases, and 14 bases lay in between.

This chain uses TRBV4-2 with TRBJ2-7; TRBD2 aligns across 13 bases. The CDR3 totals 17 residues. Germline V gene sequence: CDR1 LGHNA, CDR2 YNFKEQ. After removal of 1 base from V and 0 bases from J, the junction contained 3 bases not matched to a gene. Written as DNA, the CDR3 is TGTGCCAGCAGCCAAGCGGGACTAGCGGGGACCTCCTACGAGCAGTACTTC. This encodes CASSQAGLAGTSYEQYF.